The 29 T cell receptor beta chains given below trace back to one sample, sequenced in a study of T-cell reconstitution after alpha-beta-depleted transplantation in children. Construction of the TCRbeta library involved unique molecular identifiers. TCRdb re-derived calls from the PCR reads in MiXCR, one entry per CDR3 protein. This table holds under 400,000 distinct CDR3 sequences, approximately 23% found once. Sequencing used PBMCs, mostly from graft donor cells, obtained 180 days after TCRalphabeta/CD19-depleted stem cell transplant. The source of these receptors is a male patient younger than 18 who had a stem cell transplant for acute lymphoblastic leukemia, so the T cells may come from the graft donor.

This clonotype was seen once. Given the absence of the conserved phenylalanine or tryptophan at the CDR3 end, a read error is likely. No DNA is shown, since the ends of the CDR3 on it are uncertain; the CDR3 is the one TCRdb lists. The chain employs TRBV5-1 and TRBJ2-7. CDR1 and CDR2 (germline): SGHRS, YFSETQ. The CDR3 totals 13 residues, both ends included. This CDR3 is CASSTVISYEQCL.

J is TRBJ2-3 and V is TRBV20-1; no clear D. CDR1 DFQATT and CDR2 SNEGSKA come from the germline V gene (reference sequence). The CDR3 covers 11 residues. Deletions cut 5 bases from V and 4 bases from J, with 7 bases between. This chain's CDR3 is CSASQADTQYF. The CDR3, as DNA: TGCAGTGCTTCCCAGGCAGATACGCAGTATTTT.

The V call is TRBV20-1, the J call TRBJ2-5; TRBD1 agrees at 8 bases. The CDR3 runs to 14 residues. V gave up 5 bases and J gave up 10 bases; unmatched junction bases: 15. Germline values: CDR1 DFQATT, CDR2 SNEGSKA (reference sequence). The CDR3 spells CSAATRGLAGNQYF. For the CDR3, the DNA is TGCAGTGCTGCTACCAGGGGGCTCGCGGGAAACCAGTACTTC.

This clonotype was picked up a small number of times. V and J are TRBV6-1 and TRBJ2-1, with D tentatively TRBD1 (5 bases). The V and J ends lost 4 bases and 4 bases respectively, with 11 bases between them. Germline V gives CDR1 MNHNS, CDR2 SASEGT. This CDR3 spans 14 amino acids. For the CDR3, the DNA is TGTGCCAGCAGTGTGGCAGGGTATTACAATGAGCAGTTCTTC. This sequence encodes CASSVAGYYNEQFF.

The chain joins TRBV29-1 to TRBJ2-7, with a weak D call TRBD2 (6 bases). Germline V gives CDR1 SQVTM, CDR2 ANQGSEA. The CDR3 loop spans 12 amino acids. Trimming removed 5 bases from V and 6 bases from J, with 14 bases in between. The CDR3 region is CSVSEGGLEQYF. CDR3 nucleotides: TGCAGCGTTTCGGAGGGTGGGCTCGAGCAGTACTTC.

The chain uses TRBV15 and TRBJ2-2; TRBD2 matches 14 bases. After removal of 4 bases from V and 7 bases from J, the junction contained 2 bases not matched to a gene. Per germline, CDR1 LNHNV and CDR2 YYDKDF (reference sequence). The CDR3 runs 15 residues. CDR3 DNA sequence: TGTGCCACCAGCACCGGACTAGCGGGAGGCGGGGAGCTGTTTTTT. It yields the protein CATSTGLAGGGELFF.

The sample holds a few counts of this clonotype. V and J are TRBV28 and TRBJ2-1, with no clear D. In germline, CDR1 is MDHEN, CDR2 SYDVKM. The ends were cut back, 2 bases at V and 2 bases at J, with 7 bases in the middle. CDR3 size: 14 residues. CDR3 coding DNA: TGTGCCAGCAGTTTAGGATGGGCCTACAATGAGCAGTTCTTC. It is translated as CASSLGWAYNEQFF.

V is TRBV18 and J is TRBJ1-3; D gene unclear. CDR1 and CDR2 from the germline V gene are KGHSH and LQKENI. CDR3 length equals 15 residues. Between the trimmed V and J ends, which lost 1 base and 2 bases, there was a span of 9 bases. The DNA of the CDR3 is TGTGCCAGCTCACCACAGAGCGGCCCTGGAAACACCATATATTTT. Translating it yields CASSPQSGPGNTIYF.

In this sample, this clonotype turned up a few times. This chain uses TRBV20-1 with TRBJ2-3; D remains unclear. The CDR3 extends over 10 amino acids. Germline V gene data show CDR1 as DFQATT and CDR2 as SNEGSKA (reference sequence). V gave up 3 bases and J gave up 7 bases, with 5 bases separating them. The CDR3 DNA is TGCAGTGCTAGGTCGCATACGCAGTATTTT. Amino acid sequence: CSARSHTQYF.

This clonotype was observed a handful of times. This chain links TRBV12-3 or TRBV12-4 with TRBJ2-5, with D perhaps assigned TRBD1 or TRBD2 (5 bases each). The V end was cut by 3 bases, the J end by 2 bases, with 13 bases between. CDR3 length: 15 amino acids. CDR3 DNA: TGTGCCAGCAGTTTCCGGGGCATGTTTCAAGAGACCCAGTACTTC. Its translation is CASSFRGMFQETQYF.

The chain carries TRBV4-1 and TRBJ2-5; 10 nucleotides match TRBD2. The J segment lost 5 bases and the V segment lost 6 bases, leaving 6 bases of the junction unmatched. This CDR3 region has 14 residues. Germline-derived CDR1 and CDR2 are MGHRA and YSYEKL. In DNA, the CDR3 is TGCGCCAGCAGGCCTAGCGGGAGAGGGGAGACCCAGTACTTC. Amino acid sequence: CASRPSGRGETQYF.

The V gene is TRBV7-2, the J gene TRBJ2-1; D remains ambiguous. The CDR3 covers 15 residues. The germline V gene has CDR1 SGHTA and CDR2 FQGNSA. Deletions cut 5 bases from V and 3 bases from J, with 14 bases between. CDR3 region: CASSPYKRRYNEQFF. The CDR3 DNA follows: TGTGCCAGCAGCCCCTATAAGCGACGCTACAATGAGCAGTTCTTC.

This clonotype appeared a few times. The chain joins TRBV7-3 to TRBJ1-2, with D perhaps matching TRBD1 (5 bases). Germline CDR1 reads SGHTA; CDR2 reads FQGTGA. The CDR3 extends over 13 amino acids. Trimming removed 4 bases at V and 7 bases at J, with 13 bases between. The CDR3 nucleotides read TGTGCCAGCAGCTCCGGGACTATGAGTGGCTACACCTTC. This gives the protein CASSSGTMSGYTF.

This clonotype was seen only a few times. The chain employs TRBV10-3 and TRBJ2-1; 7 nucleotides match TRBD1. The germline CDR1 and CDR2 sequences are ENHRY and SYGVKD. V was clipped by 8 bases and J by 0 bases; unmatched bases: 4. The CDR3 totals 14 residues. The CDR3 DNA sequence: TGTGCCATCTGGACAGGCAGCTCCTACAATGAGCAGTTCTTC. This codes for CAIWTGSSYNEQFF.

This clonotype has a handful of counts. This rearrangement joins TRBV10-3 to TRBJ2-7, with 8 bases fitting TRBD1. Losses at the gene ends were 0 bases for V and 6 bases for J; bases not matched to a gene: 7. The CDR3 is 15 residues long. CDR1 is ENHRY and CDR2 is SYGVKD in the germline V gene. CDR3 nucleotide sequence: TGTGCCATCAGTGAGTCCACAGGGGGTAAATCCGAGCAGTACTTC. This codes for CAISESTGGKSEQYF.

DNA of the CDR3: TGTGCCACCAAGCGGCTCCTCTCCTACGAGCAGTACTTC. This sequence encodes CATKRLLSYEQYF. The rearrangement uses TRBV24-1 and TRBJ2-7; a possible D gene is TRBD2 (5 bases). Germline CDR1 KGHDR, CDR2 SFDVKD. The CDR3 length is 13 residues. V lost 8 bases and J lost 0, with 10 bases in between.

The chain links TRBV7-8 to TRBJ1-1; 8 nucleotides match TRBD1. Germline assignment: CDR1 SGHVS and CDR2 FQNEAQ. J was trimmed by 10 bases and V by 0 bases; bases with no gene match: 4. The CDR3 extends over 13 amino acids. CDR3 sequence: CASSLADREGAFF. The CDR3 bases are TGTGCCAGCAGCTTAGCGGACAGGGAGGGAGCTTTCTTT.

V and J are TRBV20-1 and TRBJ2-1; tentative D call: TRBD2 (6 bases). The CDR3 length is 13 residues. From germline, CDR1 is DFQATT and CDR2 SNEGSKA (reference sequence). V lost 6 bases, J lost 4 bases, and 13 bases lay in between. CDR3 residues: CSAYSGYYNEQFF. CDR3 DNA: TGCAGTGCCTATAGCGGATATTACAATGAGCAGTTCTTC.

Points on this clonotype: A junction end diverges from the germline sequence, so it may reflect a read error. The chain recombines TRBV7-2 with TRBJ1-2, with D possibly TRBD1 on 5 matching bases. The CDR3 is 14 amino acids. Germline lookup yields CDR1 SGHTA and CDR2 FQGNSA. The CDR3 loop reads CASSLVRGSYGYPF. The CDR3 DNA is TGTGCCAGCAGCTTAGTCCGGGGCAGCTATGGCTACCCCTTC.

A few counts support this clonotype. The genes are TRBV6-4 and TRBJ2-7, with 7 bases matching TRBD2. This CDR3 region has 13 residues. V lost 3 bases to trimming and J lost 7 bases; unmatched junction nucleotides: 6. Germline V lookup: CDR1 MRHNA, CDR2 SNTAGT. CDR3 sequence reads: CASSEGLGGEQYF. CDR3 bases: TGTGCCAGCAGTGAAGGCTTGGGGGGGGAGCAGTACTTC.

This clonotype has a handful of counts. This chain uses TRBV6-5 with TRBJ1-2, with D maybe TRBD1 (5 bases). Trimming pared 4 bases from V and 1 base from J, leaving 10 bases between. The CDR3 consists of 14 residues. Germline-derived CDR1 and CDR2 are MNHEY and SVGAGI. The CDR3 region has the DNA TGTGCCAGCAGTTCGGGACCAATTAACTATGGCTACACCTTC. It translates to CASSSGPINYGYTF.

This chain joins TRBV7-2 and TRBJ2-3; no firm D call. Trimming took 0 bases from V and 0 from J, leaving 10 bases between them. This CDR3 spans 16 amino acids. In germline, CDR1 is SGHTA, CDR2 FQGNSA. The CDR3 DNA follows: TGTGCCAGCAGCTTAGCGGCCAGGCCTAGCACAGATACGCAGTATTTT. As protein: CASSLAARPSTDTQYF.

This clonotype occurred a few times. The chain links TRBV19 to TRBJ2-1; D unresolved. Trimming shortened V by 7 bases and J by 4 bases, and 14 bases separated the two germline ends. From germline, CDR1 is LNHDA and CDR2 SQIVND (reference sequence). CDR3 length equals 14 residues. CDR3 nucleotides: TGTGCCAGTACCGAAAGCTCTGTATACAATGAGCAGTTCTTC. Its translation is CASTESSVYNEQFF.

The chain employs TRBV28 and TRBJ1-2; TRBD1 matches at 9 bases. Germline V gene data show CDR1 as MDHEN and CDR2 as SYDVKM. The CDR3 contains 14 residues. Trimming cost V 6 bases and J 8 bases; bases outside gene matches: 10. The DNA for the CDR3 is TGTGCCAGCAGCCCTACGGGACAGGGATACGGCTACACCTTC. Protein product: CASSPTGQGYGYTF.

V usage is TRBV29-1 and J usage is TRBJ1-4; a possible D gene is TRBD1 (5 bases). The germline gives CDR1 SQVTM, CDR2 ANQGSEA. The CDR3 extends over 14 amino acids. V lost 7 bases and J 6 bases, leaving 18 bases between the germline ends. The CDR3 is CSAVMWGEDEKLFF. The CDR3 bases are TGCAGCGCCGTAATGTGGGGGGAGGATGAAAAACTGTTTTTT.

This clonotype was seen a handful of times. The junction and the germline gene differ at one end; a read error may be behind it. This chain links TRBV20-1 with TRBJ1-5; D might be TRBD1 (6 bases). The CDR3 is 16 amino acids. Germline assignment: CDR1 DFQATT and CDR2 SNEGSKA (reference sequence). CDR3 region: CSARVGSRGDNQPQHF. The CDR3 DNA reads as TGCAGTGCCAGAGTGGGGAGTCGGGGGGACAATCAGCCTCAGCATTTT.

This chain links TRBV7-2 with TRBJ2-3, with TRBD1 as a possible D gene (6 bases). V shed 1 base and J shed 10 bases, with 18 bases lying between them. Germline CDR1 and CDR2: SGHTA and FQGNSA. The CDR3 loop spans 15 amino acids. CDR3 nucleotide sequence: TGTGCCAGCAGCTTAGTGGTGGTGGACAGCCTCCCGCAGTATTTT. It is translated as CASSLVVVDSLPQYF.

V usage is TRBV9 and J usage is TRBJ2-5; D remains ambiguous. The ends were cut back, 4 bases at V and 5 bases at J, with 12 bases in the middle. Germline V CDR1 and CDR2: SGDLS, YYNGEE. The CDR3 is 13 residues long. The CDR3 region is CASSLGIWETQYF. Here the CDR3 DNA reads TGTGCCAGCAGCCTGGGGATATGGGAGACCCAGTACTTC.

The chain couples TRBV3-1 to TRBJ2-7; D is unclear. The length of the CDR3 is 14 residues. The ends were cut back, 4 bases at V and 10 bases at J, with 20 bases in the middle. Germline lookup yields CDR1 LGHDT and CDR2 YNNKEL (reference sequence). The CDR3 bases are TGTGCCAGCAGCCCTATCCTGTCGGAAAATTCTCAGTACTTC. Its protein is CASSPILSENSQYF.